What follows are 25 T cell receptor beta chains derived from one specimen sequenced in a study of T-cell reconstitution after alpha-beta-depleted transplantation in children. Molecular barcoding with unique molecular identifiers was used for the TCRbeta library. Using its own MiXCR run on the PCR reads, TCRdb lists one record per CDR3 protein. Seen here are some 550,000 distinct CDR3 sequences, under 30% observed once, and the top ten hold 13% to 15%. The sequencing used PBMCs, mostly from graft donor cells, collected 360 days after TCRalphabeta/CD19-depleted stem cell transplant. These TCRs come from a boy under two years old who had a stem cell transplant for acute myeloid leukemia, so the T cells may come from the graft donor.

This clonotype was observed many times. The chain couples TRBV9 to TRBJ2-7, with D uncertain. V lost 0 bases to trimming and J lost 9 bases, with 13 bases between them. The CDR3 has 13 amino acids. Germline CDR1 SGDLS, CDR2 YYNGEE. This CDR3 reads CASSVGRSSRQYF. DNA for the CDR3: TGTGCCAGCAGCGTAGGCCGGAGTAGCCGGCAGTACTTC.

This clonotype was counted only a few times. The chain employs TRBV9 and TRBJ2-7; D may be TRBD1 or TRBD2 (6 bases each). This CDR3 is 15 amino acids long. Germline V CDR1 and CDR2: SGDLS, YYNGEE. Trimming cost V 0 bases and J 4 bases, with 14 bases left between them. The DNA of the CDR3 is TGTGCCAGCAGCGTAGGGTCGGGGGCCCCTTACGAGCAGTACTTC. Translating gives CASSVGSGAPYEQYF.

This clonotype was seen only a few times. The junction departs from germline at one end; a sequencing error may be responsible. The V and J genes are TRBV5-6 and TRBJ1-1, with D maybe TRBD1 (5 bases). The length of the CDR3 is 16 residues. CDR1 and CDR2 (germline): SGHDT, YYEEEE. CDR3: CASTLVGSGLRTEAFF. The DNA for the CDR3 is TGTGCCAGCACCTTGGTGGGTTCAGGGTTACGCACTGAAGCTTTCTTT.

The table lists this clonotype with many counts. The chain links TRBV10-3 to TRBJ2-3; D may be TRBD1 (5 bases). Per the germline V gene, CDR1 is ENHRY and CDR2 is SYGVKD. Trimming took 6 bases from V and 2 from J, leaving 12 bases between them. The CDR3 has 14 amino acids. CDR3 bases: TGTGCCATCAGCAGGGCGATAGACACAGATACGCAGTATTTT. It encodes CAISRAIDTDTQYF.

This clonotype turned up a few times. V and J are TRBV6-1 and TRBJ1-6; D perhaps matches TRBD1 (5 bases). This CDR3 spans 17 amino acids. Trimming pared 6 bases from V and 4 bases from J, leaving 19 bases between. Germline lookup yields CDR1 MNHNS and CDR2 SASEGT. This CDR3 is CASSSRGGLFYNSPLHF. Here the CDR3 DNA reads TGTGCCAGCAGCTCCCGTGGGGGGTTATTTTATAATTCACCCCTCCACTTT.

This clonotype was counted ten times or more. The V and J genes are TRBV7-8 and TRBJ2-1, with TRBD2 matching over 9 bases. The CDR3 sequence is 17 residues long. The V gene end was trimmed by 1 base and the J gene end by 4 bases; junction bases not matched to a gene: 8. Looked up from germline, CDR1 is SGHVS and CDR2 is FQNEAQ. The CDR3 sequence is CASSLVSAGGSYNEQFF. CDR3 nucleotides: TGTGCCAGCAGCTTAGTGTCGGCGGGGGGGAGTTACAATGAGCAGTTCTTC.

This sequence joins TRBV15 and TRBJ1-3; D not resolved. In germline, CDR1 is LNHNV, CDR2 YYDKDF (reference sequence). Trimming pared 5 bases from V and 0 bases from J, leaving 14 bases between. This CDR3 spans 16 amino acids. CDR3 amino acids: CATSLRLTGSGNTIYF. CDR3 in DNA: TGTGCCACCAGCCTAAGGCTAACGGGCTCTGGAAACACCATATATTTT.

The CDR3: CASSLGRQGALNTEAFF. The DNA of the CDR3 is TGCGCCAGCAGCCTGGGAAGACAGGGTGCCTTGAACACTGAAGCTTTCTTT. This rearrangement joins TRBV5-1 to TRBJ1-1; 7 bases map to TRBD1. CDR1 SGHRS and CDR2 YFSETQ come from the germline V gene. This CDR3 contains 17 residues. The V segment lost 4 bases and the J segment 0 bases; nucleotides outside the gene matches: 12.

The V and J genes are TRBV20-1 and TRBJ2-7; a weak D match, TRBD1 (5 bases). This CDR3 region has 14 residues. From germline, CDR1 is DFQATT and CDR2 SNEGSKA (reference sequence). The ends were cut back, 3 bases at V and 0 bases at J, with 12 bases in the middle. The DNA for the CDR3 is TGCAGTGCTAGGTCAGGGCTGAGCTCCTACGAGCAGTACGTC. It yields the protein CSARSGLSSYEQYV.

This chain links TRBV7-2 with TRBJ2-3; TRBD2 matches at 9 bases. Germline V gives CDR1 SGHTA, CDR2 FQGNSA. J lost 2 bases, V lost 5 bases, and 8 bases had no gene match. This CDR3 comprises 16 residues. DNA for the CDR3: TGTGCCAGCAGCCCAGTAGCGGGGGTCTTCACAGATACGCAGTATTTT. Translation gives CASSPVAGVFTDTQYF.

This clonotype was seen ten or more times. The rearrangement links TRBV29-1 to TRBJ2-7, with TRBD1 identical over 9 bases. The CDR3 length is 13 residues. The V and J ends lost 4 bases and 2 bases, in that order; junction bases with no gene match: 3. Germline assignment: CDR1 SQVTM and CDR2 ANQGSEA. Here the CDR3 reads CSVVRTGAYEQYF. The CDR3 bases are TGCAGCGTTGTAAGGACAGGGGCCTACGAGCAGTACTTC.

The rearrangement joins TRBV30 to TRBJ2-7; D remains ambiguous. Germline-derived CDR1 and CDR2 are GTSNPN and SVGIG (reference sequence). CDR3 length: 15 amino acids. V was cut by 0 bases and J by 2 bases, with 14 bases left in between. Here the CDR3 reads CAWSVPRLDPYEQYF. CDR3 nucleotides: TGTGCCTGGAGTGTCCCCAGACTGGACCCCTACGAGCAGTACTTC.

This chain uses TRBV12-3 or TRBV12-4 with TRBJ2-3; no clear D gene. The length of the CDR3 is 13 residues. V was cut by 1 base and J by 7 bases, with 9 bases left in between. CDR3 in DNA: TGTGCCAGCAGTTTAGAGTGGAAGCATACGCAGTATTTT. Its translation: CASSLEWKHTQYF.

As DNA, the CDR3 is TGCAGTGCTATAGAGGGCCCATCCTCCTACGAGCAGTACGTC. It is translated as CSAIEGPSSYEQYV. V is TRBV20-1 and J is TRBJ2-7, with D possibly matching TRBD2 (5 bases). Germline V gene data show CDR1 as DFQATT and CDR2 as SNEGSKA (reference sequence). The CDR3 loop spans 14 amino acids. V was shortened by 4 bases and J by 0 bases, with 13 bases between the two germline ends.

This clonotype was seen repeatedly, ten times or more. The V call is TRBV18, the J call TRBJ1-5, with TRBD1 matching over 8 bases. Germline V CDR1 and CDR2: KGHSH, LQKENI. There are 14 residues in the CDR3. J lost 6 bases, V lost 5 bases, and 6 bases had no gene match. Here the CDR3 reads CASSSTGEAQPQHF. The CDR3 DNA is TGTGCCAGCTCATCGACAGGGGAGGCTCAGCCCCAGCATTTT.

The chain couples TRBV18 to TRBJ2-5; 7 bases align to TRBD1. In germline, CDR1 is KGHSH, CDR2 LQKENI. There are 16 residues in the CDR3. The J segment lost 2 bases and the V segment lost 6 bases, leaving 12 bases of the junction unmatched. This CDR3 is CASSPLTGPYQETQYF. The CDR3 coding sequence is TGTGCCAGCTCCCCCTTGACAGGGCCTTATCAAGAGACCCAGTACTTC.

This clonotype has a count of ten or more. This chain joins TRBV20-1 and TRBJ2-7, with 10 bases fitting TRBD2. After removal of 5 bases from V and 6 bases from J, the junction contained 4 bases not matched to a gene. CDR3 length: 12 amino acids. Per germline, CDR1 DFQATT and CDR2 SNEGSKA (reference sequence). The CDR3 region is CSAERGGSEQYF. The CDR3 nucleotides read TGCAGTGCTGAGCGGGGGGGCAGCGAGCAGTACTTC.

This clonotype was counted at least ten times. The chain is built from TRBV7-9 and TRBJ2-7, with D perhaps TRBD1 (6 bases). The length of the CDR3 is 13 residues. V lost 7 bases, J lost 5 bases, and 15 bases lay in between. Germline lookup yields CDR1 SEHNR and CDR2 FQNEAQ (reference sequence). The CDR3 DNA reads as TGTGCCAGCACCCCTGGCAGGGACAACGAGCAGTACTTC. Its translation is CASTPGRDNEQYF.

This clonotype was detected a few times. This chain uses TRBV5-1 with TRBJ2-1, with D maybe TRBD2 (5 bases). The V end was cut by 0 bases, the J end by 6 bases, with 13 bases between. Germline values: CDR1 SGHRS, CDR2 YFSETQ. The CDR3 covers 15 residues. The CDR3 DNA is TGCGCCAGCAGCTTGGATGGCCTTCGGGGCAATGAGCAGTTCTTC. Translated, it gives CASSLDGLRGNEQFF.

V gene TRBV20-1 combines with J gene TRBJ2-1; D remains unclear. V was pared by 8 bases and J by 2 bases, with 13 bases between. Germline V lookup: CDR1 DFQATT, CDR2 SNEGSKA (reference sequence). This CDR3 has 13 residues. This CDR3 reads CSCEVVTYNEQFF. In DNA form, the CDR3 reads TGCAGTTGCGAGGTAGTAACCTACAATGAGCAGTTCTTC.

This clonotype has ten or more counts. The CDR3 protein is CSANSGVKLETQYF. In DNA form, the CDR3 reads TGCAGTGCTAATAGCGGGGTGAAATTGGAGACCCAGTACTTC. The chain uses TRBV20-1 and TRBJ2-5; 8 bases are a match to TRBD2. Losses at the gene ends were 4 bases for V and 5 bases for J; bases not matched to a gene: 9. Germline CDR1 reads DFQATT; CDR2 reads SNEGSKA (reference sequence). The CDR3 loop spans 14 amino acids.

This clonotype was recorded only once. The conserved final phenylalanine or tryptophan is absent from the CDR3, which likely points to a read error. The chain joins TRBV7-2 to TRBJ2-5, with TRBD2 as a possible D gene (7 bases). Germline CDR1 and CDR2: SGHTA and FQGNSA. The V and J ends lost 7 bases and 3 bases respectively, with 21 bases between them. The CDR3 contains 16 residues. CDR3 in amino acids: CASTSGSGGWEETQYL. CDR3 in DNA: TGTGCCAGCACCTCAGGATCGGGGGGCTGGGAAGAGACCCAGTACTTG.

This clonotype was seen a handful of times. V gene TRBV7-2 combines with J gene TRBJ2-5, with D tentatively TRBD1 (6 bases). The CDR3 sequence is 15 residues long. CDR1 and CDR2 from the germline V gene are SGHTA and FQGNSA. Trimming pared 5 bases from V and 2 bases from J, leaving 15 bases between. CDR3 sequence reads: CASSPAGDTQETQYF. In DNA form, the CDR3 reads TGTGCCAGCAGCCCTGCTGGGGACACACAAGAGACCCAGTACTTC.

The V call is TRBV6-1, the J call TRBJ2-1; possibly TRBD2 for D (6 bases). Trimming removed 6 bases from V and 0 bases from J, with 18 bases in between. The CDR3 spans 17 residues. CDR1 is MNHNS and CDR2 is SASEGT in the germline V gene. The CDR3 DNA sequence: TGTGCCAGCAGCCCACTCTCTAGCGCTGACTCCTACAATGAGCAGTTCTTC. Translation gives CASSPLSSADSYNEQFF.

This clonotype was seen ten or more times. This chain uses TRBV28 with TRBJ1-2, with D uncertain. CDR3 length equals 13 residues. Trimming pared 5 bases from V and 4 bases from J, leaving 11 bases between. Germline CDR1 and CDR2: MDHEN and SYDVKM. Written as DNA, the CDR3 is TGTGCCAGCAGTGCCGCGGTCCCCTATGGCTACACCTTC. As protein: CASSAAVPYGYTF.